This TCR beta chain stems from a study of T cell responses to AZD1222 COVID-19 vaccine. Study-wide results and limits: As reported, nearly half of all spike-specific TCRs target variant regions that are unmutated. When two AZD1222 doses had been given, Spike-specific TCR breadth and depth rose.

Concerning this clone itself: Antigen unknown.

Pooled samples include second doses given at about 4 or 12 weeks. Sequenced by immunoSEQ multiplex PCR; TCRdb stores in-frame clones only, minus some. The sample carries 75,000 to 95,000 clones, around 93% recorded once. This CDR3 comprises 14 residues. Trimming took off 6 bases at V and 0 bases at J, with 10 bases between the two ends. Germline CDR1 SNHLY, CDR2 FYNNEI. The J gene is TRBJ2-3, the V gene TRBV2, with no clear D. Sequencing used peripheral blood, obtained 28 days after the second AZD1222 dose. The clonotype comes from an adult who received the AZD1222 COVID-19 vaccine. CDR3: CASRGGLSTDTQYF. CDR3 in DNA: TGTGCCAGCAGAGGCGGCCTAAGCACAGATACGCAGTATTTT.